This T cell receptor beta chain was identified in a study of cytomegalovirus exposure and HLA in healthy donors (dated by TCRdb to the late 2010s). For context, the study as a whole: A later analysis indicated that the 120 or so validation repertoires were generated on the platform also employed for the roughly 720 repertoires of the first cohort. High-throughput TCR immunosequencing, statistical association of individual TCRs with disease status, and machine learning were combined to predict cytomegalovirus infection status. Along with the roughly 670-subject first cohort, a separate validation cohort of 120 different subjects was used. The aim of the study was to test whether cataloging public T cell receptors could identify signatures of past pathogen exposure.

Per the germline V gene, SGHRS is the CDR1 and YFSETQ is the CDR2. CDR3 length: 12 amino acids, cysteine to phenylalanine. Of all the DNA, just the CDR3 is kept, 36 bases in frame from base 1. Trimming removed 4 bases from V and 13 bases from J; the gene matches leave 5 bases unexplained. Results the study describes overall, beyond this receptor: A later analysis had no HLA typing for the validation cohort, so co-occurrence there was scored across all 130 or so repertoires. In vitro tests confirmed that three of the cytomegalovirus-associated TCR beta chains recognize cytomegalovirus antigens. Of the cluster scores, approximately 95% were above 0 in a later analysis, which found that TCRs clustered in the first cohort also tended to co-occur in the 120 validation repertoires. A total of 150 to 200 TCR beta chains were listed by the study as associated with cytomegalovirus. Cytomegalovirus status was reported to be diagnosed by the classifier with high specificity and sensitivity in both the original and validation cohorts. Most TCR sequences were observed very rarely across donors, whereas some public TCRs were present in many individuals. The authors suggested that the approach could potentially be extended to other disease states and immunological phenotypes.

To note about this clone: No antigen is known for it. Qualities for individual bases were not recorded, and no much larger clone is one base off.

Donors formed part of the validation cohort, which comprised fewer than 150 subjects and was distinct from the first cohort of 690 or so subjects. Receptor libraries were prepared by the immunoSEQ multiplex PCR assay. Turning to the authors' computational methods: A statistical classification framework was developed to diagnose cytomegalovirus status using the catalog of TCR beta chain sequences. Here the immuneACCESS table is served through TCRdb, limited to in-frame sequences with V and J called. Missing clones are a known gap in these copies; in checked studies unresolved V genes cover under half, and the rest lacks a known reason. From that table come the V and J calls and clone size; the DNA was used to work out D and trimming. Across this sample there are some 200,000 clones, with about 89% seen only once. The top ten clonotypes cover 1% to 1.2% of the sample.

This chain joins TRBV5-1 to TRBJ1-4; 9 junctional bases match TRBD1. Specimen: PBMCs. This TCR derives from a woman aged 18-29 years in good health and CMV-seronegative. The CDR3: CASSAGTGRLFF. The DNA sequence reads TGCGCCAGCAGCGCCGGGACAGGGAGACTGTTTTTT.